One sample yielded the 32 T cell receptor beta chains listed below, sequenced in a study of cytomegalovirus exposure and HLA in healthy donors. 60 Vbeta and 13 Jbeta primers were used in PCR. Some clones are missing from TCRdb's copy, which holds only in-frame ones; the method was immunoSEQ multiplex PCR. The ten most abundant clones cover around 2.9% of a sample with 95,000 to 150,000 clones. Sequencing used PBMCs. All receptors come from a man aged 25-45 years in good health and CMV-seronegative.

This chain uses TRBV19 with TRBJ2-3; a weak D match, TRBD2 (6 bases). There are 15 residues in the CDR3. The V gene lost 3 bases and the J gene lost 5 bases, with 15 bases spanning the gap. Germline V lookup: CDR1 LNHDA, CDR2 SQIVND (reference sequence). The CDR3 here is CASSMGTEGGDTQYF. The CDR3 DNA sequence: TGTGCCAGTAGTATGGGAACGGAGGGCGGAGATACGCAGTATTTT. The full variable domain, its missing parts supplied by reference TRBV19 and TRBJ2-3, is DGGITQSPKYLFRKEGQNVTLSCEQNLNHDAMYWYRQDPGQGLRLIYYSQIVNDFQKGDIAEGYSVSREKKESFPLTVTSAQKNPTAFYLCASSMGTEGGDTQYFGPGTRLTVL.

The rearrangement joins TRBV4-1 to TRBJ1-2; 8 bases match TRBD1. CDR1 and CDR2 (germline): MGHRA, YSYEKL. The CDR3 spans 17 residues. With 4 bases clipped from V and 4 bases from J, the junction kept 14 bases outside the gene matches. The CDR3 DNA sequence: TGCGCCAGCAGCCTTGGACCAACACAGGGGGGCTCCTATGGCTACACCTTC. This sequence encodes CASSLGPTQGGSYGYTF.

The chain is built from TRBV5-1 and TRBJ2-5, with 9 positions matching TRBD2. The junction had 5 bases not matched to a gene; V was cut back by 4 bases and J by 4 bases. This CDR3 has 14 amino acids. From germline, CDR1 is SGHRS and CDR2 YFSETQ. This CDR3 is CASSKGLAGETQYF. CDR3 nucleotide sequence: TGCGCCAGCAGCAAGGGACTAGCAGGAGAGACCCAGTACTTC.

This chain joins TRBV7-9 and TRBJ2-1; maybe TRBD2 (5 bases). Germline-derived CDR1 and CDR2 are SEHNR and FQNEAQ (reference sequence). This CDR3 comprises 13 residues. V was pared by 6 bases and J by 10 bases, with 16 bases between. This CDR3 reads CASRWLAQGEQFF. CDR3 DNA: TGTGCCAGCAGGTGGCTAGCTCAAGGCGAGCAGTTCTTC.

The V and J genes are TRBV28 and TRBJ2-3, with TRBD2 matching over 12 bases. V lost 5 bases and J lost 0; bases outside the gene matches: 3. The CDR3 loop spans 16 amino acids. Germline CDR1 MDHEN, CDR2 SYDVKM. CDR3 bases: TGTGCCAGCAGTCAAGGGACTAGCGGGAGCACAGATACGCAGTATTTT. Encoded protein: CASSQGTSGSTDTQYF.

This chain uses TRBV27 with TRBJ2-4; no firm D call. Trimming removed 8 bases from V and 0 bases from J, with 8 bases in between. The CDR3 runs to 13 residues. Germline CDR1 is MNHEY and CDR2 is SMNVEV (reference sequence). This chain's CDR3 is CASQTLAKNIQYF. The CDR3 bases are TGTGCCAGCCAGACTTTAGCCAAAAACATTCAGTACTTC.

The chain combines TRBV27 with TRBJ1-1; D not certain. The length of the CDR3 is 14 residues. The germline gives CDR1 MNHEY, CDR2 SMNVEV (reference sequence). V was trimmed by 8 bases and J by 0 bases, leaving 13 bases between them. The CDR3 nucleotides read TGTGCCAGCCGCCGACGTGACTTGAACACTGAAGCTTTCTTT. This sequence encodes CASRRRDLNTEAFF.

V gene TRBV10-1 combines with J gene TRBJ2-1; the match to TRBD2 covers 9 bases. The CDR3 spans 16 residues. V was clipped by 3 bases and J by 0 bases; unmatched bases: 3. Germline CDR1 and CDR2: WNHNN and SYGVQD (reference sequence). CDR3 DNA: TGCGCCAGCAGTGACGCTAGCGGGACCTCCTACAATGAGCAGTTCTTC. Protein product: CASSDASGTSYNEQFF.

The chain uses TRBV5-1 and TRBJ1-1, with D tentatively TRBD1 (5 bases). V gave up 6 bases and J gave up 8 bases, with 23 bases separating them. The CDR3 length is 15 residues. Germline-derived CDR1 and CDR2 are SGHRS and YFSETQ. CDR3 nucleotide sequence: TGCGCCAGCACCCCCGGGAGGGACTCCGAAGGAGAAGCTTTCTTT. Amino acid sequence: CASTPGRDSEGEAFF.

The chain uses TRBV5-1 and TRBJ2-5, with D maybe TRBD2 (5 bases). V was pared by 0 bases and J by 1 base, with 7 bases between. Germline V gene lookup returns CDR1 SGHRS and CDR2 YFSETQ. The CDR3 length is 14 residues. The CDR3 nucleotides are TGCGCCAGCAGCTTGGGACTAAGCCAAGAGACCCAGTACTTC. Protein: CASSLGLSQETQYF.

The chain carries TRBV7-3 and TRBJ2-2; D not certain. This CDR3 comprises 11 residues. CDR1 and CDR2 (germline): SGHTA, FQGTGA. With 5 bases removed from V and 6 bases from J, the gap between germline ends came to 4 bases. For the CDR3, the DNA is TGTGCCAGCAGCCTTTCCGGGGAGCTGTTTTTT. This encodes CASSLSGELFF.

The chain has TRBV27 and TRBJ1-5; 8 positions match TRBD1. Germline V gene lookup returns CDR1 MNHEY and CDR2 SMNVEV (reference sequence). This CDR3 has 14 residues. The V gene end was trimmed by 5 bases and the J gene end by 4 bases; junction bases not matched to a gene: 4. The CDR3 region is CASSNTGGNQPQHF. The CDR3, as DNA: TGTGCCAGCAGTAATACAGGGGGGAATCAGCCCCAGCATTTT.

The rearrangement links TRBV5-1 to TRBJ2-7; 7 positions match TRBD2. CDR1 is SGHRS, CDR2 YFSETQ, per germline. Losses at the gene ends were 3 bases for V and 7 bases for J; bases not matched to a gene: 19. The CDR3 extends over 17 amino acids. CDR3 protein: CASSWGRVRSLPEEQYF. CDR3 bases: TGCGCCAGCAGCTGGGGGAGGGTTAGGTCTCTGCCGGAAGAGCAGTACTTC.

The chain is built from TRBV7-3 and TRBJ2-1, with 14 bases aligning to TRBD2. Trimming removed 2 bases from V and 8 bases from J; junction bases left unmatched: 2. The CDR3 has 15 amino acids. Germline V gene data show CDR1 as SGHTA and CDR2 as FQGTGA. The DNA of the CDR3 is TGTGCCAGCAGCTTAGGGACTAGCGGGAGCTATGAGCAGTTCTTC. Protein: CASSLGTSGSYEQFF. The whole variable domain, filled in from reference TRBV7-3 and TRBJ2-1, reads GAGVSQTPSNKVTEKGKYVELRCDPISGHTALYWYRQSLGQGPEFLIYFQGTGAADDSGLPNDRFFAVRPEGSVSTLKIQRTERGDSAVYLCASSLGTSGSYEQFFGPGTRLTVL.

The chain recombines TRBV11-2 with TRBJ1-2, with 7 bases identical to TRBD1. Germline loops: CDR1 SGHAT, CDR2 FQNNGV. After removal of 6 bases from V and 3 bases from J, the junction contained 4 bases not matched to a gene. This CDR3 is 13 amino acids long. The CDR3 region is CASSHGQDYGYTF. The DNA of the CDR3 is TGTGCCAGCAGTCACGGACAGGACTATGGCTACACCTTC.

The V and J genes are TRBV6-5 and TRBJ1-2, with TRBD1 matching 9 bases. Losses at the gene ends were 8 bases for V and 7 bases for J; bases not matched to a gene: 11. This CDR3 has 14 amino acids. The germline CDR1 and CDR2 sequences are MNHEY and SVGAGI. Here the CDR3 DNA reads TGTGCCAGCGTCCGAACAGGGGGCGCCGGTGGCTACACCTTC. It encodes CASVRTGGAGGYTF.

The V call is TRBV5-5, the J call TRBJ2-7; 9 bases are a match to TRBD1. This CDR3 spans 16 amino acids. Per the germline V gene, CDR1 is SGHKS and CDR2 is YYEKEE (reference sequence). With 4 bases clipped from V and 3 bases from J, the junction kept 11 bases outside the gene matches. CDR3 loop: CASSPSGTGWSYEQYF. The CDR3 DNA is TGTGCCAGCAGCCCGTCCGGGACAGGGTGGAGCTACGAGCAGTACTTC.

The CDR3 reads CSARTGGSGAGELFF. The CDR3 DNA reads TGCAGCGCCCGGACAGGGGGAAGCGGGGCCGGGGAGCTGTTTTTT. The chain is built from TRBV29-1 and TRBJ2-2, with 10 bases matching TRBD1. J lost 6 bases, V lost 7 bases, and 11 bases had no gene match. The germline V gene encodes CDR1 SQVTM and CDR2 ANQGSEA. The CDR3 covers 15 residues.

The V and J genes are TRBV25-1 and TRBJ2-6, with a weak D call TRBD2 (5 bases). Germline V gives CDR1 MGHDK, CDR2 SYGVNS. Trimming shortened V by 7 bases and J by 0 bases, and 16 bases separated the two germline ends. The CDR3 has 17 residues. CDR3 protein: CASNAGLPSSGANVLTF. For the CDR3, the DNA is TGTGCCAGCAATGCCGGACTGCCAAGCTCTGGGGCCAACGTCCTGACTTTC. The whole variable domain, filled in from reference TRBV25-1 and TRBJ2-6, reads EADIYQTPRYLVIGTGKKITLECSQTMGHDKMYWYQQDPGMELHLIHYSYGVNSTEKGDLSSESTVSRIRTEHFPLTLESARPSHTSQYLCASNAGLPSSGANVLTFGAGSRLTVL.

The chain employs TRBV7-6 and TRBJ2-1; tentative D call: TRBD2 (5 bases). The CDR3 spans 13 residues. CDR1 is SGHVS and CDR2 is FNYEAQ in the germline V gene. V dropped 6 bases and J dropped 5 bases, with 11 bases sitting between them. CDR3 region: CASRLLGDNEQFF. DNA of the CDR3: TGTGCCAGCAGATTGTTGGGAGACAATGAGCAGTTCTTC. Drawing the rest from reference TRBV7-6 and TRBJ2-1, the complete variable domain is GAGVSQSPRYKVTKRGQDVALRCDPISGHVSLYWYRQALGQGPEFLTYFNYEAQQDKSGLPNDRFSAERPEGSISTLTIQRTEQRDSAMYRCASRLLGDNEQFFGPGTRLTVL.

For the CDR3, the DNA is TGCGCCAGCAGCTATCCAACAGGGTCGGAAACCTACGAGCAGTACTTC. Translating gives CASSYPTGSETYEQYF. This chain connects TRBV5-1 to TRBJ2-7; the D gene is possibly TRBD1 (6 bases). The CDR3 spans 16 residues. V was clipped by 3 bases and J by 2 bases, with 18 bases between them. Germline V gene data show CDR1 as SGHRS and CDR2 as YFSETQ.

The chain combines TRBV7-2 with TRBJ1-3; D may be TRBD1 (6 bases). The CDR3 covers 17 residues. The V end was cut by 5 bases, the J end by 4 bases, with 21 bases between. The V gene's germline CDR1 is SGHTA and CDR2 FQGNSA. The CDR3 spells CASSPAMWGGLGNTIYF. CDR3 bases: TGTGCCAGCAGCCCCGCTATGTGGGGGGGCCTAGGAAACACCATATATTTT.

The V and J genes are TRBV7-6 and TRBJ2-3; 11 positions match TRBD2. J gave up 4 bases and V 5 bases, and 8 bases lay outside the gene matches. Germline values: CDR1 SGHVS, CDR2 FNYEAQ. This CDR3 is built from 16 residues. CDR3 loop: CASSARTSGSADTQYF. The DNA of the CDR3 is TGTGCCAGCAGCGCCAGAACTAGCGGGAGTGCAGATACGCAGTATTTT. Based on the CDR3 plus reference TRBV7-6 and TRBJ2-3, the full variable domain is GAGVSQSPRYKVTKRGQDVALRCDPISGHVSLYWYRQALGQGPEFLTYFNYEAQQDKSGLPNDRFSAERPEGSISTLTIQRTEQRDSAMYRCASSARTSGSADTQYFGPGTRLTVL.

This chain uses TRBV30 with TRBJ2-5; 8 nucleotides match TRBD1. Germline CDR1 and CDR2: GTSNPN and SVGIG (reference sequence). V was pared by 0 bases and J by 2 bases, with 2 bases of the junction left unmatched. The CDR3 loop spans 14 amino acids. This CDR3 is CAWSVDRGQETQYF. The CDR3 nucleotides are TGTGCCTGGAGTGTTGACAGGGGACAAGAGACCCAGTACTTC.

The V gene is TRBV4-1, the J gene TRBJ2-5, with 9 bases lining up with TRBD2. CDR1 and CDR2 from the germline V gene are MGHRA and YSYEKL. The CDR3 is made up of 16 amino acids. V shed 6 bases, J shed 0 bases, and the junction held 8 bases outside the gene matches. CDR3 sequence (DNA): TGCGCCAGCAGTTTACAGACTAGCGGTAACCAAGAGACCCAGTACTTC. Translating it yields CASSLQTSGNQETQYF.

CDR3 nucleotide sequence: TGTGCCATCGGGACAGGGACGAATTCACCCCTCCACTTT. Residues: CAIGTGTNSPLHF. The chain has TRBV10-3 and TRBJ1-6; 9 bases fit TRBD1. J was trimmed by 7 bases and V by 8 bases; bases with no gene match: 3. Germline assignment: CDR1 ENHRY and CDR2 SYGVKD. The CDR3 has 13 amino acids.

The V gene is TRBV28, the J gene TRBJ2-7, with 11 bases aligning to TRBD2. V was clipped by 5 bases and J by 12 bases; unmatched bases: 18. Germline values: CDR1 MDHEN, CDR2 SYDVKM. The CDR3 sequence is 16 residues long. Here the CDR3 reads CASSPQGSGRAGTLYF. The CDR3 coding sequence is TGTGCCAGCAGTCCCCAGGGTAGCGGGAGGGCCGGTACGCTGTACTTC.

The CDR3, as DNA: TGTGCCAGCTCACCAGACAGGGATCAGCCCCAGCATTTT. The encoded protein is CASSPDRDQPQHF. This chain joins TRBV18 and TRBJ1-5; TRBD1 matches 7 bases. Germline V gene lookup returns CDR1 KGHSH and CDR2 LQKENI. The V and J ends lost 2 bases and 5 bases, in that order; junction bases with no gene match: 0. This CDR3 spans 13 amino acids.

V is TRBV6-1 and J is TRBJ1-3; D gene uncertain. Germline V lookup: CDR1 MNHNS, CDR2 SASEGT. Deletions cut 6 bases from V and 4 bases from J, with 7 bases between. The CDR3 has 12 residues. The CDR3 DNA reads as TGTGCCAGCAGCCTTTCCGGAAACACCATATATTTT. Its translation is CASSLSGNTIYF.

The chain employs TRBV10-3 and TRBJ1-1; TRBD1 matches at 7 bases. The germline gives CDR1 ENHRY, CDR2 SYGVKD. Unmatched junction bases numbered 11, after V lost 4 bases and J lost 0 bases. The CDR3 totals 17 residues. The CDR3 loop is CAISASRSGGMNTEAFF. CDR3 bases: TGTGCCATCAGTGCCAGTAGGTCAGGGGGTATGAACACTGAAGCTTTCTTT.

The gene calls are TRBV18 and TRBJ1-1; no clear D gene. Trimming pared 2 bases from V and 4 bases from J, leaving 14 bases between. Germline values: CDR1 KGHSH, CDR2 LQKENI. CDR3 size: 15 residues. The CDR3 loop reads CASSPIGLRGTEAFF. DNA of the CDR3: TGTGCCAGCTCACCAATCGGCCTGCGGGGCACTGAAGCTTTCTTT. Looking up the rest from reference TRBV18 and TRBJ1-1 gives the full variable domain: NAGVMQNPRHLVRRRGQEARLRCSPMKGHSHVYWYRQLPEEGLKFMVYLQKENIIDESGMPKERFSAEFPKEGPSILRIQQVVRGDSAAYFCASSPIGLRGTEAFFGQGTRLTVV.

V gene TRBV5-5 combines with J gene TRBJ1-1; tentative D call: TRBD1 (5 bases). This CDR3 spans 14 amino acids. The V gene's germline CDR1 is SGHKS and CDR2 YYEKEE (reference sequence). The V gene lost 1 base and the J gene lost 1 base, with 8 bases spanning the gap. The CDR3 loop reads CASSLSRANTEAFF. In DNA, the CDR3 is TGTGCCAGCAGCTTGTCCAGGGCGAACACTGAAGCTTTCTTT.